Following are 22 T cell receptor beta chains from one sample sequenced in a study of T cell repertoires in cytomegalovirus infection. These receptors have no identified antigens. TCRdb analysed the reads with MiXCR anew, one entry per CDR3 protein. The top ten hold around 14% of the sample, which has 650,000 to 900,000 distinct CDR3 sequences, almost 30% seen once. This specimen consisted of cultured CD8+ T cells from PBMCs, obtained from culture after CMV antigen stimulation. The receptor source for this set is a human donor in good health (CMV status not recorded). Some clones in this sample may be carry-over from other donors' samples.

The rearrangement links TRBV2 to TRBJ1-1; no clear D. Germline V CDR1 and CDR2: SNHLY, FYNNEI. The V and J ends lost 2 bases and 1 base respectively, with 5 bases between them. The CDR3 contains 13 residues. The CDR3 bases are TGTGCCAGCAGTGAACGGAGGAACACTGAAGCTTTCTTT. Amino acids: CASSERRNTEAFF.

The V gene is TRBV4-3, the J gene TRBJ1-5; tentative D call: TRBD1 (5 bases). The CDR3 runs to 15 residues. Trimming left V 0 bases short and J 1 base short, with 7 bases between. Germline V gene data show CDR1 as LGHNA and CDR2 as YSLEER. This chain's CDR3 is CASSQDSGSNQPQHF. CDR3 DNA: TGCGCCAGCAGCCAAGATTCAGGGAGCAATCAGCCCCAGCATTTT.

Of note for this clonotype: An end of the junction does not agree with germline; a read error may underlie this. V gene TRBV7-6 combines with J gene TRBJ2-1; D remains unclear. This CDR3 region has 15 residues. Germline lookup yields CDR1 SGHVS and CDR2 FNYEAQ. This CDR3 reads CASSPVLSPQAEQFF. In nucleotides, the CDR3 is TGTGCTAGCAGCCCAGTTCTATCTCCCCAGGCTGAGCAGTTCTTC.

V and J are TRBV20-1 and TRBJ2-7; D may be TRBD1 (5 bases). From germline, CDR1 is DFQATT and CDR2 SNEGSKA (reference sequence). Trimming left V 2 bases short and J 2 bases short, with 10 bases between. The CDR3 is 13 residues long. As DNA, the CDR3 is TGCAGTGCTAGACAGGGCCTCACCTACGAGCAGTACTTC. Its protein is CSARQGLTYEQYF.

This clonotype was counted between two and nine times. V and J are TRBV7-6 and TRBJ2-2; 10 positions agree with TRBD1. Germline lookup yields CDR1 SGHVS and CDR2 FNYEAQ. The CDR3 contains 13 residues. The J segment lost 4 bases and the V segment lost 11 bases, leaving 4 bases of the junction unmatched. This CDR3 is CAGRTGGTGELFF. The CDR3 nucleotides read TGTGCCGGCCGGACAGGGGGCACCGGGGAGCTGTTTTTT. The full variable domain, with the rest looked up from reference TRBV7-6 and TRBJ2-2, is GAGVSQSPRYKVTKRGQDVALRCDPISGHVSLYWYRQALGQGPEFLTYFNYEAQQDKSGLPNDRFSAERPEGSISTLTIQRTEQRDSAMYRCAGRTGGTGELFFGEGSRLTVL.

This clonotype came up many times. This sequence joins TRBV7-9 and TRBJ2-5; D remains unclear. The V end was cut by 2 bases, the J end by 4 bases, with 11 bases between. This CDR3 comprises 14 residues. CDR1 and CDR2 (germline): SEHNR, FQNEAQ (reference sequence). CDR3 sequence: CASSLPEGGETQYF. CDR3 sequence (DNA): TGTGCCAGCAGCTTACCCGAAGGCGGAGAGACCCAGTACTTC.

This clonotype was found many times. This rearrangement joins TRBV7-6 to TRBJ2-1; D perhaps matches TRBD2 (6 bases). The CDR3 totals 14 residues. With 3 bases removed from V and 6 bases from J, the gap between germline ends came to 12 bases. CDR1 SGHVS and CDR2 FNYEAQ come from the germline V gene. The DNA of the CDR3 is TGTGCCAGCAGCTTTGGAGGGCTTGGCAATGAGCAGTTCTTC. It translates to CASSFGGLGNEQFF. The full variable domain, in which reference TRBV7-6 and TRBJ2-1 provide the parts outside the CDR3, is GAGVSQSPRYKVTKRGQDVALRCDPISGHVSLYWYRQALGQGPEFLTYFNYEAQQDKSGLPNDRFSAERPEGSISTLTIQRTEQRDSAMYRCASSFGGLGNEQFFGPGTRLTVL.

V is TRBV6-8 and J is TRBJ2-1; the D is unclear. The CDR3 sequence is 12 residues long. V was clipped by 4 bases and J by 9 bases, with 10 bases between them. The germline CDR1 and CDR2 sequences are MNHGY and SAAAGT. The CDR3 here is CASSSPFLEQFF. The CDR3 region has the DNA TGTGCCAGCAGTTCCCCGTTCCTTGAGCAGTTCTTC.

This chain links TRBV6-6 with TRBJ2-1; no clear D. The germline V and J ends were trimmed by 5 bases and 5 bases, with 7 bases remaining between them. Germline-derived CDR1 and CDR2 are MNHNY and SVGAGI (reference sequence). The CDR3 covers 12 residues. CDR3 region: CASSTFHNEQFF. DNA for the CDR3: TGTGCCAGCAGTACTTTCCACAATGAGCAGTTCTTC.

CDR3 nucleotides: TGTGCCAGCAGTTTACCTGGGGGAAGCACCGGGGAGCTGTTTTTT. Amino acid sequence: CASSLPGGSTGELFF. The V gene is TRBV27, the J gene TRBJ2-2; D possibly uses TRBD1 or TRBD2 (5 bases each). The CDR3 is made up of 15 amino acids. V gave up 2 bases and J gave up 4 bases, with 11 bases separating them. The V gene's germline CDR1 is MNHEY and CDR2 SMNVEV (reference sequence).

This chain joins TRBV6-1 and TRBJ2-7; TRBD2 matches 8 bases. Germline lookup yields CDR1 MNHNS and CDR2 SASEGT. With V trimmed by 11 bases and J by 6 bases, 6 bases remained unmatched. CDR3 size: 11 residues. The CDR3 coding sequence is TGTGCCGTTCGGGGGGGAGTCGAGCAGTACGTC. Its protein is CAVRGGVEQYV.

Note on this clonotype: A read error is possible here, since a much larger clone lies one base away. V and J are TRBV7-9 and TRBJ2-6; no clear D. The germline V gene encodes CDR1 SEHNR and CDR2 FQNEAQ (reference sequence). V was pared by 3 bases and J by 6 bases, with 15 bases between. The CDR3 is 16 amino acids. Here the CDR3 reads CASSLDLRTEANVLTF. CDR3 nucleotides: TGTGCCAGCAGCTTGGACCTTAGGACCGAGGCCAACGTCCTGACTTTC. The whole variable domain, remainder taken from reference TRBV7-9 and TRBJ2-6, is DTGVSQNPRHKITKRGQNVTFRCDPISEHNRLYWYRQTLGQGPEFLTYFQNEAQLEKSRLLSDRFSAERPKGSFSTLEIQRTEQGDSAMYLCASSLDLRTEANVLTFGAGSRLTVL.

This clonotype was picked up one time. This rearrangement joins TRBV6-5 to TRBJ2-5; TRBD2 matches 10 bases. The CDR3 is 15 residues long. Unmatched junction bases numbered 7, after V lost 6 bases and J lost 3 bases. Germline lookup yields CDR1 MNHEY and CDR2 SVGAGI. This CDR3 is CASRPGTSAKETQYF. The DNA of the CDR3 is TGTGCCAGCAGGCCCGGGACTAGCGCCAAAGAGACCCAGTACTTC.

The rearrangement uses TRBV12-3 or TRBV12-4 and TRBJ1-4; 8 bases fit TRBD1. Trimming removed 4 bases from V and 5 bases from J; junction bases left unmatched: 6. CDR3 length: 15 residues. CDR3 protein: CASSSSGQENEKLFF. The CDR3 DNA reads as TGTGCCAGCAGTTCGTCGGGACAGGAAAATGAAAAACTGTTTTTT.

The CDR3 spells CASSPEGGRAYEQYF. The CDR3 DNA is TGTGCCAGCAGTCCCGAGGGCGGGAGAGCCTACGAGCAGTACTTC. The rearrangement uses TRBV6-5 and TRBJ2-7; 7 bases line up with TRBD2. The trim removed 5 bases at V and 2 bases at J, leaving 9 bases unmatched. Germline CDR1 is MNHEY and CDR2 is SVGAGI. CDR3 length: 15 residues.

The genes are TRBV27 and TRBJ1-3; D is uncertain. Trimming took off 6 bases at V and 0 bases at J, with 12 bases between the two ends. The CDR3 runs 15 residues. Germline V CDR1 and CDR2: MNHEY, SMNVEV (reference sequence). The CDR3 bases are TGTGCCAGCAGCTCCTCCAGCTACTCTGGAAACACCATATATTTT. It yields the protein CASSSSSYSGNTIYF.

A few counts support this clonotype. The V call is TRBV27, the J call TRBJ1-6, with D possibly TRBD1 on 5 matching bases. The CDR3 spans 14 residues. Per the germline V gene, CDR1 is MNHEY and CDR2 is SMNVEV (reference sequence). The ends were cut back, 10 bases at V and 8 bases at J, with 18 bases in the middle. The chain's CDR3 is CATKDSGLHSPLHF. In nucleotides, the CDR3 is TGTGCCACTAAGGATTCGGGGCTGCATTCACCCCTCCACTTT.

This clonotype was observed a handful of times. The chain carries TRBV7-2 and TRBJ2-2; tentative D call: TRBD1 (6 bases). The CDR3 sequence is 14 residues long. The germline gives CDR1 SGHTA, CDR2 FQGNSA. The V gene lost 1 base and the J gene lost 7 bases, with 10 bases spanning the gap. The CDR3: CASSLVQGGGELFF. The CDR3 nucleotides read TGTGCCAGCAGCTTAGTACAGGGCGGCGGGGAGCTGTTTTTT.

The CDR3 loop is CAISERGQSNYGYTF. DNA for the CDR3: TGTGCCATCAGTGAGCGGGGTCAATCTAACTATGGCTACACCTTC. This rearrangement joins TRBV10-3 to TRBJ1-2; unclear D gene. With 2 bases removed from V and 0 bases from J, the gap between germline ends came to 10 bases. Per the germline V gene, CDR1 is ENHRY and CDR2 is SYGVKD. This CDR3 contains 15 residues.

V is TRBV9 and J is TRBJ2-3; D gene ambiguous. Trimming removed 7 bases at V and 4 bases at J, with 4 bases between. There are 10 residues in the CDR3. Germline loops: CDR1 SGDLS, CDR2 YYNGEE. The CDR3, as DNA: TGTGCCAGCCGGCCAGATACGCAGTATTTT. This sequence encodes CASRPDTQYF.

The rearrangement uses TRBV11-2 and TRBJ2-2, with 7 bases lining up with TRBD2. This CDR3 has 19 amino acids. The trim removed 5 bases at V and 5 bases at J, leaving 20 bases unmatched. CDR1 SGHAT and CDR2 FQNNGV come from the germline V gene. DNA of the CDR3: TGTGCCAGCAGCCTCAGGCCCGGAGCGGGGCAGGGAGGGACCGGGGAGCTGTTTTTT. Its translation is CASSLRPGAGQGGTGELFF.

As DNA, the CDR3 is TGCAGTGCCCGGACAGGGGGTCGGTATGGCTACACCTTC. It encodes CSARTGGRYGYTF. The chain links TRBV20-1 to TRBJ1-2; 10 positions match TRBD1. Germline V lookup: CDR1 DFQATT, CDR2 SNEGSKA (reference sequence). The V gene end was trimmed by 6 bases and the J gene end by 5 bases; junction bases not matched to a gene: 6. The CDR3 totals 13 residues.